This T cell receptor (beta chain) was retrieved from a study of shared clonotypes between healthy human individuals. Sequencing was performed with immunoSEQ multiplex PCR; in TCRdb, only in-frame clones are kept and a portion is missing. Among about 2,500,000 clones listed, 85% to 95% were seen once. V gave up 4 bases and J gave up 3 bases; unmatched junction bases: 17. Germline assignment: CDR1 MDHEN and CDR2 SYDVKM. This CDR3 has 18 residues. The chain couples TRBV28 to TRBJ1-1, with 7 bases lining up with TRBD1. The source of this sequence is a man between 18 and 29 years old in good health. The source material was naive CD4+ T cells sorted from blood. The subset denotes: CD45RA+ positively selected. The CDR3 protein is CASSSYGYTGAWDTEAFF. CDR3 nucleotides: TGTGCCAGCAGTTCGTACGGATACACAGGGGCCTGGGACACTGAAGCTTTCTTT.